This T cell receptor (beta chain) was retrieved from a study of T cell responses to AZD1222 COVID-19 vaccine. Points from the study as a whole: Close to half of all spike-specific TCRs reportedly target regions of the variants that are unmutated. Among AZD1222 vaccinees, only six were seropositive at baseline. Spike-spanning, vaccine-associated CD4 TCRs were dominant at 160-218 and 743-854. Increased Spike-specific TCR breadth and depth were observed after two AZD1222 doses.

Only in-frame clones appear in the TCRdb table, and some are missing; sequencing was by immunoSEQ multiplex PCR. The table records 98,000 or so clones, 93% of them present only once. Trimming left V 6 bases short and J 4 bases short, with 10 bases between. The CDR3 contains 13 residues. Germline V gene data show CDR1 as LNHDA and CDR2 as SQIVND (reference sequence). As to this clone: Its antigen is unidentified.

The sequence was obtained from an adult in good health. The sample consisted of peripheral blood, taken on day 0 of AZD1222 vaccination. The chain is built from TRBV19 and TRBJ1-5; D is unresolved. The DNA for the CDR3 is TGTGCCAGTAGCCAGTACCTTAATCAGCCCCAGCATTTT. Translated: CASSQYLNQPQHF.